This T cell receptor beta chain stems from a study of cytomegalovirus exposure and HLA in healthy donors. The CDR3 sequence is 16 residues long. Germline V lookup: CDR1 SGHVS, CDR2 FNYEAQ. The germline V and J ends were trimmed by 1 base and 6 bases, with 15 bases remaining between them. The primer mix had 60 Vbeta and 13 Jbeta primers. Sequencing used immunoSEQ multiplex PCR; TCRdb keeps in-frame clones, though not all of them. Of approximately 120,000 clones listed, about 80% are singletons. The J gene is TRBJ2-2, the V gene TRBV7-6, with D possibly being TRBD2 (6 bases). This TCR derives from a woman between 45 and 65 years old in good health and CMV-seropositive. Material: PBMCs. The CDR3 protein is CASSLGTTLVAGELFF. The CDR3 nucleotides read TGTGCCAGCAGCTTAGGGACTACCCTTGTCGCCGGGGAGCTGTTTTTT.